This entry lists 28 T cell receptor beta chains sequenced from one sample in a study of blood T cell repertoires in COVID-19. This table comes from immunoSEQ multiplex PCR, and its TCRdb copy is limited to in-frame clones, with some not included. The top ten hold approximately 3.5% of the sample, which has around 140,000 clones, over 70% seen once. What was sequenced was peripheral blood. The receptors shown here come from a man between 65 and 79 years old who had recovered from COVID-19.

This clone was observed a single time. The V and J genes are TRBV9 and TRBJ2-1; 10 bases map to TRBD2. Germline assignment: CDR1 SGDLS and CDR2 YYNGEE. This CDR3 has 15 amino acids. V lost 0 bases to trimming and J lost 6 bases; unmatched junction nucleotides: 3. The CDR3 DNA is TGTGCCAGCAGCGTAGCGCTAGCGGGAGTCAATGAGCAGTTCTTC. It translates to CASSVALAGVNEQFF.

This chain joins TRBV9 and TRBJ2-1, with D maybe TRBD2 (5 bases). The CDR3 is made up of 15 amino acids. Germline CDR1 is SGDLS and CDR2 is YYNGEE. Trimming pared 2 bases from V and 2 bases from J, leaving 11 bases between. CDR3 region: CASSVSGLPYNEQFF. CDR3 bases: TGTGCCAGCAGCGTCAGCGGCCTACCCTACAATGAGCAGTTCTTC.

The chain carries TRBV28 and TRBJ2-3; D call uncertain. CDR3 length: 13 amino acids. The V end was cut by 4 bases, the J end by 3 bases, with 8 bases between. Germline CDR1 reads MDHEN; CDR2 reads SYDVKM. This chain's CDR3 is CASSSPGTDTQYF. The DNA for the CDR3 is TGTGCCAGCAGTTCGCCGGGTACAGATACGCAGTATTTT.

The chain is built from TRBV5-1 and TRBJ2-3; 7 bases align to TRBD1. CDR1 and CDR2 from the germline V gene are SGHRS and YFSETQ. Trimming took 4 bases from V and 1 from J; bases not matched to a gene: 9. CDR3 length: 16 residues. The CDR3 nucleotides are TGCGCCAGCAGCGCGCTGGGACAGCTAGGCACAGATACGCAGTATTTT. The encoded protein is CASSALGQLGTDTQYF. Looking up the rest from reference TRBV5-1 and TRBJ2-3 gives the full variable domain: KAGVTQTPRYLIKTRGQQVTLSCSPISGHRSVSWYQQTPGQGLQFLFEYFSETQRNKGNFPGRFSGRQFSNSRSEMNVSTLELGDSALYLCASSALGQLGTDTQYFGPGTRLTVL.

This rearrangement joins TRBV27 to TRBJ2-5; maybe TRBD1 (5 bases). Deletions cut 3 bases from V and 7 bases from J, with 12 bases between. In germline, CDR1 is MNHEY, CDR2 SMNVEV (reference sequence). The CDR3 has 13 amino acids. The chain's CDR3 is CASSFQGDRTQYF. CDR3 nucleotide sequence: TGTGCCAGCAGTTTCCAGGGCGATCGGACCCAGTACTTC.

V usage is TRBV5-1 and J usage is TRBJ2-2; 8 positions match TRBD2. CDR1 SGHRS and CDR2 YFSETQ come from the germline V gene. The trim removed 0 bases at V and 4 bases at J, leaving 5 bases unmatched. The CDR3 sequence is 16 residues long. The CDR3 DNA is TGCGCCAGCAGCTTGGGTCTAGCGGGCACCACCGGGGAGCTGTTTTTT. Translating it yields CASSLGLAGTTGELFF. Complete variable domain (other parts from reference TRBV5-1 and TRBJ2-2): KAGVTQTPRYLIKTRGQQVTLSCSPISGHRSVSWYQQTPGQGLQFLFEYFSETQRNKGNFPGRFSGRQFSNSRSEMNVSTLELGDSALYLCASSLGLAGTTGELFFGEGSRLTVL.

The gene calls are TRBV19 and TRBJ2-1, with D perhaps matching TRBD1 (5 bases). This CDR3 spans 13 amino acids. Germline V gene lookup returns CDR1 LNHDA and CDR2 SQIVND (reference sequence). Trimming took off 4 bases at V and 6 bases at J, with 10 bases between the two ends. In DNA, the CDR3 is TGTGCCAGTAGTAAGCAGGGTCGCAATGAGCAGTTCTTC. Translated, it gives CASSKQGRNEQFF.

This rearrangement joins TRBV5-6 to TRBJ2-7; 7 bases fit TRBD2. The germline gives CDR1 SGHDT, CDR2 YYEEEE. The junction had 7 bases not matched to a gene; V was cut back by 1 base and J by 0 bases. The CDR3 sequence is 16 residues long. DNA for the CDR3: TGTGCCAGCAGCTTGTACAGCCGGGGGGTCTCCTACGAGCAGTACTTC. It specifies CASSLYSRGVSYEQYF.

In nucleotides, the CDR3 is TGCGCCAGCAGGGAGGGCGCTCGAGATTCACCCCTCCACTTT. Protein product: CASREGARDSPLHF. The V gene is TRBV5-1, the J gene TRBJ1-6, with D unresolved. CDR3 size: 14 residues. Germline values: CDR1 SGHRS, CDR2 YFSETQ. V shed 5 bases and J shed 8 bases, with 14 bases lying between them.

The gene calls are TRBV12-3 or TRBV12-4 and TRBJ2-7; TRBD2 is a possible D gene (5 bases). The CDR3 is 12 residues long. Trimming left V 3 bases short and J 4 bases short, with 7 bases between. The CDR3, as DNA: TGTGCCAGCAGTTTGGCGGGTTACGAGCAGTACTTC. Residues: CASSLAGYEQYF.

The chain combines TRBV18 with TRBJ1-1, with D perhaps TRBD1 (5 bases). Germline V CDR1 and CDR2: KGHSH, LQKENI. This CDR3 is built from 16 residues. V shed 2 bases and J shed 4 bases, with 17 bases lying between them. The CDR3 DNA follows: TGTGCCAGCTCACCAGAAGGGGCCCCGGTTGGCACTGAAGCTTTCTTT. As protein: CASSPEGAPVGTEAFF.

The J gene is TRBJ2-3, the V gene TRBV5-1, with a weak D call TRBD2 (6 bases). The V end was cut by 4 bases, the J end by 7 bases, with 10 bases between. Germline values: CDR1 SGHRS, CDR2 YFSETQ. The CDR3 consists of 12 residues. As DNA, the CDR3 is TGCGCCAGCAGCGAGGGACTCAATACGCAGTATTTT. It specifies CASSEGLNTQYF.

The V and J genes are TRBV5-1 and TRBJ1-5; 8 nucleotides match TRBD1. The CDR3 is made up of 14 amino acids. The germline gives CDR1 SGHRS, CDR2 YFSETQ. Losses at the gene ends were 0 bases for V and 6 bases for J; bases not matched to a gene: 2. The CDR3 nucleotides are TGCGCCAGCAGCTTGGCAGGGGGCACTCAGCCCCAGCATTTT. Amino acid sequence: CASSLAGGTQPQHF.

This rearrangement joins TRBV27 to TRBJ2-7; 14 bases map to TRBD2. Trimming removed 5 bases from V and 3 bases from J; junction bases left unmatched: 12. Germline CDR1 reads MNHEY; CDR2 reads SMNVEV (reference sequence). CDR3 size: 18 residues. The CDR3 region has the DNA TGTGCCAGCAGTCATCGGGGGACTAGCGGGAGAGGGGACTACGAGCAGTACTTC. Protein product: CASSHRGTSGRGDYEQYF.

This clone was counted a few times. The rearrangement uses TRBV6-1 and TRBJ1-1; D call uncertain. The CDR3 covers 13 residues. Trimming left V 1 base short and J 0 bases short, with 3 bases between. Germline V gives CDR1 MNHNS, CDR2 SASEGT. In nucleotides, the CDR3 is TGTGCCAGCAGTGAAGTAATGAACACTGAAGCTTTCTTT. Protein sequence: CASSEVMNTEAFF.

The CDR3 DNA sequence: TGTGCCAGCAGCTTAGGGGGGCCGAACACTGAAGCTTTCTTT. It codes for CASSLGGPNTEAFF. This sequence joins TRBV11-2 and TRBJ1-1; perhaps TRBD1 as D (6 bases). Trimming cost V 1 base and J 1 base, with 7 bases left between them. Germline V gives CDR1 SGHAT, CDR2 FQNNGV. The CDR3 length is 14 residues.

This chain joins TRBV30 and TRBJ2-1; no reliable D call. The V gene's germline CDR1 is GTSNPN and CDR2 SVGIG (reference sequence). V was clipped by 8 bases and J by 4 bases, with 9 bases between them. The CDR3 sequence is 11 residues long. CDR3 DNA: TGTGCCAGTCTAAATTACAATGAGCAGTTCTTC. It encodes CASLNYNEQFF.

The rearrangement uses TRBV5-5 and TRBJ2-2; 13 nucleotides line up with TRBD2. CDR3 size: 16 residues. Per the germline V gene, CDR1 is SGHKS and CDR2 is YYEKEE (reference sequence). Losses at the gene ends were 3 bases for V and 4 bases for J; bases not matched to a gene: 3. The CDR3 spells CASSSGLAGITGELFF. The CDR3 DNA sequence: TGTGCCAGCAGCTCGGGACTAGCGGGGATCACCGGGGAGCTGTTTTTT. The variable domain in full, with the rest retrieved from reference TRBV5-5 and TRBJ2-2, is DAGVTQSPTHLIKTRGQQVTLRCSPISGHKSVSWYQQVLGQGPQFIFQYYEKEERGRGNFPDRFSARQFPNYSSELNVNALLLGDSALYLCASSSGLAGITGELFFGEGSRLTVL.

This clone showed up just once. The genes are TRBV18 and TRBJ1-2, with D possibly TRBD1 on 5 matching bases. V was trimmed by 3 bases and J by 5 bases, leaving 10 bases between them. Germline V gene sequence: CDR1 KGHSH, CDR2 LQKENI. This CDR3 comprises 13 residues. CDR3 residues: CASSPDSPYGYTF. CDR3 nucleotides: TGTGCCAGCTCACCCGACAGTCCTTATGGCTACACCTTC.

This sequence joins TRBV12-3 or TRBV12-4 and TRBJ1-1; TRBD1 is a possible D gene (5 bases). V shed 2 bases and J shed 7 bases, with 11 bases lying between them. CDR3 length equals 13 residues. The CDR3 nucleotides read TGTGCCAGCAGTTTAATCCTTCAGGGTGAAGCTTTCTTT. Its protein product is CASSLILQGEAFF.

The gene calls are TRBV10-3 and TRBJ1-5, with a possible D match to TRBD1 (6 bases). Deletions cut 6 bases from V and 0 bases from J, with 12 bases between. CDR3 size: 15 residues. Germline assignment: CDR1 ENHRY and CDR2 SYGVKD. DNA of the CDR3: TGTGCCATCAGCCCAGGGACAAATAGCAATCAGCCCCAGCATTTT. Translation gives CAISPGTNSNQPQHF.

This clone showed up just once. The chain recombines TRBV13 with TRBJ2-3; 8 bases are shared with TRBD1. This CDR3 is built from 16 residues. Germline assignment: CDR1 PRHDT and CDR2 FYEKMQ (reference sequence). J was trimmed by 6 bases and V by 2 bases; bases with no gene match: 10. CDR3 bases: TGTGCCAGCAGCTTAACAGGGGGATTTGGTCGTGATACGCAGTATTTT. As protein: CASSLTGGFGRDTQYF.

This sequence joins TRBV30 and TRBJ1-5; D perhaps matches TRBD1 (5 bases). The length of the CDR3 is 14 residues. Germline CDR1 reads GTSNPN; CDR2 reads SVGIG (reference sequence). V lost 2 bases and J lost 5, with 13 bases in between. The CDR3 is CAWSTGRADQPQHF. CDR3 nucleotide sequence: TGTGCCTGGAGTACAGGACGGGCCGATCAGCCCCAGCATTTT.

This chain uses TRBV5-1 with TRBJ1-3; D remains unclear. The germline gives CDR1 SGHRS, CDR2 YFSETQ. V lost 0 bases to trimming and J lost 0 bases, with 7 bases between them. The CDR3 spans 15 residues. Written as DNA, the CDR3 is TGCGCCAGCAGCTTGGACGGTAGCTCTGGAAACACCATATATTTT. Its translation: CASSLDGSSGNTIYF.

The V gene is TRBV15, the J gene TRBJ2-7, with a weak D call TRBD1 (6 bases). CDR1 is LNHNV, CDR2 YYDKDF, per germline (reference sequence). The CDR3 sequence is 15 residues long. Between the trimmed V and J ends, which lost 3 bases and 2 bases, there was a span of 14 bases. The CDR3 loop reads CATSSPLDSPYEQYF. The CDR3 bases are TGTGCCACCAGCAGCCCCCTGGACAGCCCCTACGAGCAGTACTTC.

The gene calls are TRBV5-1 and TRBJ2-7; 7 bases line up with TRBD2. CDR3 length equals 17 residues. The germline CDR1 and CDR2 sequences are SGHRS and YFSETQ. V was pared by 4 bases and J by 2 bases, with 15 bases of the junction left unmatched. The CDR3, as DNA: TGCGCCAGCAGCCCAAGCCAATCTAGCGGTCGCCCCTACGAGCAGTACTTC. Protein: CASSPSQSSGRPYEQYF. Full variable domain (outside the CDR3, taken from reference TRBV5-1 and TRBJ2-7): KAGVTQTPRYLIKTRGQQVTLSCSPISGHRSVSWYQQTPGQGLQFLFEYFSETQRNKGNFPGRFSGRQFSNSRSEMNVSTLELGDSALYLCASSPSQSSGRPYEQYFGPGTRLTVT.

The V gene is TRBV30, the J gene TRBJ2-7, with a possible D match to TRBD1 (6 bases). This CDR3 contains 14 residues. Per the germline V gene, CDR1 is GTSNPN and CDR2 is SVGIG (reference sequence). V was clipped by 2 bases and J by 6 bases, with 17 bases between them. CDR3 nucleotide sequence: TGTGCCTGGAGTTACAGGGTAGTTGGCCGCGAGCAGTACTTC. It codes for CAWSYRVVGREQYF.

CDR3 in amino acids: CASDNRRVEQFF. CDR3 in DNA: TGTGCCAGCGATAACAGGAGGGTGGAGCAGTTCTTC. The chain links TRBV6-5 to TRBJ2-1; TRBD2 might be the D (6 bases). The CDR3 has 12 amino acids. Germline V gene lookup returns CDR1 MNHEY and CDR2 SVGAGI. V gave up 8 bases and J gave up 10 bases, with 15 bases separating them.